This T cell receptor (beta chain) was documented in a study of PD-1 blockade in classical Hodgkin lymphoma (TCRdb year 2020). Concerning the study at large: Nivolumab dosing was 3 mg/kg intravenously every 2 weeks, continuing until either disease progression or unacceptable toxicity. The study used TCR beta sequencing and CyTOF to define a peripheral blood immune signature of response to PD-1 blockade in classical Hodgkin lymphoma. General study outcomes and caveats: Baseline TCR diversity was reported as lower in newly diagnosed patients than in healthy donors, and lower still in relapsed/refractory patients. A significant rise by C4D1 was seen in CD4+ but not CD8+ TCR diversity (p=0.0027 vs p=0.16), with the rise being most apparent in complete responders (p=0.02). Trial patients with a complete response had baseline diversity similar to that of newly diagnosed patients, while partial responders and progressors had significantly lower diversity. The study covered only a single clinical trial cohort, and the causes of the repertoire differences, possibly disease activity or prior therapy, were still not defined. Diversity was lower in patients who began nivolumab less than 1 year after ASCT, so these patients were left out of later analyses to avoid confounding by immune reconstitution.

Explained via the paper, the time point label denotes: cycle 4 day 1 (C4D1), after 6 weeks of nivolumab. All trial patients had relapsed after autologous stem cell transplantation, with cohorts A, B and C differing in prior brentuximab vedotin exposure. The trial cohort was composed of around 60 patients with relapsed/refractory classical Hodgkin lymphoma, for whom complete response, partial response or progressive disease was recorded as best overall response. Single-agent nivolumab was administered to trial patients in the multi-cohort phase II CheckMate 205 trial. An independent review committee assessed best overall response by applying the 2007 International Working Group response criteria. Trial PBMCs were collected just before the start of nivolumab (C1D1) and during therapy at cycle 2 day 1 and cycle 4 day 1. Peripheral blood was collected in 8 mL Vacutainer Cell Preparation Tubes, from which PBMCs were isolated by centrifugation and then cryopreserved.

Genomic DNA was extracted with the Qiagen DNeasy kit from unsorted PBMCs and from negatively selected CD4+ and CD8+ fractions. TCR beta CDR3 regions were subjected to amplification by immunoSEQ multiplex PCR with primers that anneal to V and J segments. A synthetic immune receptor repertoire was used to minimize amplification bias, and any remaining bias was removed computationally after sequencing. The authors' pipeline ran thus. Custom Python scripts were used to quantify repertoire diversity as the Shannon entropy index. Unsorted, CD4+ and CD8+ repertoires were analyzed separately, except in combined analyses where CD4+ and CD8+ sequences were merged in silico. Clonal expansion was defined as a frequency increase of at least 2-fold after treatment compared with C1D1, and clones undetected at baseline were assigned a pseudocount of 0.5. Singleton clones were defined as clones with 0 or 1 copy at C1D1, and non-singleton clones were defined as clones with 2 or more copies. Clones expanded in unsorted samples were annotated as CD4+, CD8+ or unknown by matching protein sequences in sorted samples from the same patient. Wilcoxon tests were applied to paired samples to test diversity changes from C1D1 to C4D1. The source is immuneACCESS, and TCRdb retained only in-frame sequences with V and J called. Part of the clones is not carried over; for the studies checked, unresolved V genes explain less than half of this, and the remainder is unexplained. V and J calls plus clone size are reproduced from that table; the DNA served to infer D and trimming. Within this sample are 31,000 or so clones, with 81% of them counted one time only. The ten largest clonotypes hold approximately 18% of the sample.

The CDR3 has 14 amino acids, counting the end cysteine and phenylalanine. The retained sequence is limited to the CDR3, 42 bases, with the frame set at the first base. At the junction V is shortened by 6 bases and J by 6 bases, with 18 bases in between. Looking up the germline V gene yields CDR1 MDHEN and CDR2 SYDVKM. About this clone itself: Its binding antigen is unknown. No base-level quality is on record; no much larger clone is a single base apart.

This specimen consisted of peripheral blood mononuclear cells (PBMCs), obtained before the fourth cycle of nivolumab. The V gene is TRBV28 and the J gene is TRBJ2-7; D gene: possibly TRBD1, on 6 matching bases. The clonotype was recovered from a human donor with classical Hodgkin lymphoma. The CDR3 here reads CASSPRTGIGEQYF. The nucleotide sequence reads TGTGCCAGCAGCCCCAGAACAGGGATCGGCGAGCAGTACTTC.